This TCR beta chain was profiled in a study of blood T cells in healthy people across ages. Findings and limits, study-wide: Per million T cells, TCR beta diversity dropped about linearly as age rose. Changes in expanded clonotypes were possibly confounded, as the CMV status of donors was unknown. Naive and antigen-experienced cells were not separated, limiting conclusive comparison.

V lost 4 bases to trimming and J lost 7 bases; unmatched junction nucleotides: 16. The CDR3 runs to 16 residues. CDR1 and CDR2 (germline): SGHVS, FNYEAQ. This clonotype was seen a few times. Its antigen remains unknown. Through a sample-barcoded 5' primer and a J-beta primer mix, a second PCR was run for roughly 6 to 12 cycles. Template switching added a 12-random-nucleotide identifier to every cDNA molecule. TCRdb re-analysed the 5' RACE reads in MiXCR, keeping a single row per CDR3 protein. In the table there are about 750,000 distinct CDR3 sequences, about 53% of which are singletons. This chain uses TRBV7-6 with TRBJ2-7; 7 bases align to TRBD2. This sequence was found in a man aged 80 or over in good health. Sequenced: blood. DNA of the CDR3: TGTGCCAGCAGCTCCTCGGGACTAACCCCCCGGGAAGAGCAGTACTTC. Encoded protein: CASSSSGLTPREEQYF.